This T cell receptor (beta chain) was sequenced in a study of blood T cell repertoires in COVID-19. Study-level information: The United States, Italy and Spain were the sources of the acute and convalescent COVID-19 samples.

In the authors' methods: Estimation of nucleated cell counts relied on the amplification of reference gene primers. Profiling relied on immunoSEQ multiplex PCR, and the TCRdb table lists in-frame clones only, not all of them. From that table come the V and J calls and clone size; the DNA was used to work out D and trimming. Of some 220,000 clones in the sample, around four fifths were seen once. Trimming took 8 bases from V and 6 from J; bases not matched to a gene: 18. Germline V CDR1 and CDR2: SGHAT, FQNNGV. This CDR3 comprises 18 residues. Sample: peripheral blood. This TCR was sampled from a woman older than 75 with active or convalescent COVID-19. V and J are TRBV11-2 and TRBJ2-1; 11 bases align to TRBD2. The CDR3 DNA sequence: TGTGCCAGCGCCACATTAGCGGGGGGGTCCTTGGGTTTCAATGAGCAGTTCTTC. This codes for CASATLAGGSLGFNEQFF.